The TCR beta chain under discussion was sequenced for a study of shared clonotypes between healthy human individuals. Study conclusions and caveats: With few donors, the genetic and exposure-history diversity represented was limited.

In regard to this clone: What it binds is not known. Other nucleotide sequences in the sample specify the same CDR3.

This CDR3 has 14 residues. V lost 0 bases and J lost 3, with 10 bases in between. Germline assignment: CDR1 SGHKS and CDR2 YYEKEE (reference sequence). The table came from immunoSEQ multiplex PCR; TCRdb's copy has only in-frame clones and leaves some out. The data contain about 1.9 million clones, 85% to 95% of them singletons. Positively selected for CCR7, the CD45RO-negative cells used as naive CD8 cells excluded terminally differentiated effector memory CD45RA+ cells. J is TRBJ2-7 and V is TRBV5-5; D is possibly TRBD1 (5 bases). The receptor was isolated from a man between 18 and 29 years old in good health. Some clones in this sample may be carry-over from other donors' samples. The sample was naive CD8+ T cells from PBMCs. CDR3 amino acids: CASSLAGRGYEQYF. Written as DNA, the CDR3 is TGTGCCAGCAGCTTGGCCGGTAGGGGCTACGAGCAGTACTTC. The entire variable domain, with the rest obtained from reference TRBV5-5 and TRBJ2-7, is as follows: DAGVTQSPTHLIKTRGQQVTLRCSPISGHKSVSWYQQVLGQGPQFIFQYYEKEERGRGNFPDRFSARQFPNYSSELNVNALLLGDSALYLCASSLAGRGYEQYFGPGTRLTVT.